The entry below gives a single T cell receptor beta chain sequence along with its context. The entry originates in a study of blood T cell repertoires in COVID-19. The overall study: Samples taken during acute and convalescent COVID-19 were collected in the United States, Italy and Spain. Nucleic acid was either cDNA or gDNA, and it came from T cells, B-cell-depleted T cells, or PBMCs.

Source study methods: Amplification from reference gene primers served as the basis for estimated nucleated cell counts. The protocol was immunoSEQ multiplex PCR, while the TCRdb copy is restricted to in-frame clones and leaves out a portion. D and trimming come from the DNA, and the V and J calls and clone size come from that table. The data contain 55,000 to 65,000 clones, 80% to 95% of them seen just once; the ten biggest clones take up 9% to 9.5%. The germline gives CDR1 SGHVS, CDR2 FQNEAQ. The V segment lost 4 bases and the J segment 4 bases; nucleotides outside the gene matches: 7. The CDR3 covers 16 residues.

This chain links TRBV7-8 with TRBJ2-2; 9 positions agree with TRBD1. The sample comprised peripheral blood. This receptor was identified in a woman of 80 years or more with active COVID-19. CDR3 in amino acids: CASSSTGGAFTGELFF. In nucleotides, the CDR3 is TGTGCCAGCAGCTCAACAGGGGGCGCCTTCACCGGGGAGCTGTTTTTT.